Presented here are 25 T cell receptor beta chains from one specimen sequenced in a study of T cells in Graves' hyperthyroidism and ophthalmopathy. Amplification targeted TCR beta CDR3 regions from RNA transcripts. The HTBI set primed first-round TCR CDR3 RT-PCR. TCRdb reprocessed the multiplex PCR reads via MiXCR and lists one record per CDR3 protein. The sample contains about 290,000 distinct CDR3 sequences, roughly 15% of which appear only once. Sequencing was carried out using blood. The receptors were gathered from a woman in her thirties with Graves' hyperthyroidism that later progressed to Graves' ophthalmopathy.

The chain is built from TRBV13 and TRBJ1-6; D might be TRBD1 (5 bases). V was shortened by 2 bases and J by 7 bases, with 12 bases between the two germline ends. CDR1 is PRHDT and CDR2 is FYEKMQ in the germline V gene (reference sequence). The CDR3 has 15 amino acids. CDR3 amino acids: CASSLRGRENSPLHF. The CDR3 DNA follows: TGTGCCAGCAGCTTACGGGGGAGGGAAAATTCACCCCTCCACTTT. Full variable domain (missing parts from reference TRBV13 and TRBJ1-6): AAGVIQSPRHLIKEKRETATLKCYPIPRHDTVYWYQQGPGQDPQFLISFYEKMQSDKGSIPDRFSAQQFSDYHSELNMSSLELGDSALYFCASSLRGRENSPLHFGNGTRLTVT.

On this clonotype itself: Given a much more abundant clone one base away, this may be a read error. The CDR3 bases are TGTGCCAGCAGTTTTACAGGGGGCGGTTACGAGCAGTTCTTC. Its translation: CASSFTGGGYEQFF. The chain carries TRBV7-2 and TRBJ2-7; 9 bases are shared with TRBD1. Judging by the DNA end, TRBJ2-1 fits better; the J call may be wrong. Germline CDR1 SGHTA, CDR2 FQGNSA. The CDR3 contains 14 residues.

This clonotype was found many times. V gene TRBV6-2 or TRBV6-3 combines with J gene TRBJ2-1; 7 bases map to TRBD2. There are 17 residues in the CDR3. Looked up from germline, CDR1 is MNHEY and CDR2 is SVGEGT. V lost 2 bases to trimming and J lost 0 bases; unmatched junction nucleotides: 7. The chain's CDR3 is CASSYEAGRTSYNEQFF. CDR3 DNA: TGTGCCAGCAGTTACGAAGCGGGGAGGACCTCCTACAATGAGCAGTTCTTC.

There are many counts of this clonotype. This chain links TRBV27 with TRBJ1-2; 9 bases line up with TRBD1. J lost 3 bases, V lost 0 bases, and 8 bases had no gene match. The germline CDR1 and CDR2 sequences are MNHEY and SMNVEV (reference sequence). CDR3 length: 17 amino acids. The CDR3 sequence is CASSLSVWTGVDYGYTF. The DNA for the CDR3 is TGTGCCAGCAGTTTATCGGTTTGGACAGGGGTAGACTATGGCTACACCTTC.

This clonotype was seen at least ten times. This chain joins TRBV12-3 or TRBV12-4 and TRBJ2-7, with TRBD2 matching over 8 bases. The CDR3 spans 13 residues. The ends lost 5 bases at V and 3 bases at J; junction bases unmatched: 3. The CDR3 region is CASSSGGHYEQYF. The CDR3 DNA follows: TGTGCCAGCAGTAGCGGGGGACACTACGAGCAGTACTTC.

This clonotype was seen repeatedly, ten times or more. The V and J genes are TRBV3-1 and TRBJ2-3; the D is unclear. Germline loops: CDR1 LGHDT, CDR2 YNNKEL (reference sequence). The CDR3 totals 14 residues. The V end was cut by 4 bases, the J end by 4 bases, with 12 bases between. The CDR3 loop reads CASSLEDVADTQYF. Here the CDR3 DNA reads TGTGCCAGCAGCCTGGAAGATGTGGCAGATACGCAGTATTTT.

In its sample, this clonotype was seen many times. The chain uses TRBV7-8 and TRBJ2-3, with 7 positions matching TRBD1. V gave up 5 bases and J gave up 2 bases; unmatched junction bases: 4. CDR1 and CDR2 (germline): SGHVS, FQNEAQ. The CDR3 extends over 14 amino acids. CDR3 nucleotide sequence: TGTGCCAGCAGCCCGACAGGGATCACAGATACGCAGTATTTT. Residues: CASSPTGITDTQYF.

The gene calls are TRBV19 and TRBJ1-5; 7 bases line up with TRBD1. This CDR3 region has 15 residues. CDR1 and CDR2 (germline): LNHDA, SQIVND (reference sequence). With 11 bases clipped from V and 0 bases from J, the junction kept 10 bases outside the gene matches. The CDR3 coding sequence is TGTGCCGCCAAAGCGGGACAGTATAGCAATCAGCCCCAGCATTTT. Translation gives CAAKAGQYSNQPQHF.

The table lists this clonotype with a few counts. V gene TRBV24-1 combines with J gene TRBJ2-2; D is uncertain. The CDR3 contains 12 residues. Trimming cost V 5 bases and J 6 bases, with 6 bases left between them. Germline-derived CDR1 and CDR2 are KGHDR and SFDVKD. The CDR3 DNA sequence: TGTGCCACCAGTGGGTTCCCCGGGGAGCTGTTTTTT. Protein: CATSGFPGELFF.

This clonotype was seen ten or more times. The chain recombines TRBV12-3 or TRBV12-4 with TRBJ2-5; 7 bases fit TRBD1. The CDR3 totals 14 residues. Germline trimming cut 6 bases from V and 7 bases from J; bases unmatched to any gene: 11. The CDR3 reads CASSLKGTEGTQYF. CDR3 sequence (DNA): TGTGCCAGCAGCCTAAAGGGGACAGAGGGGACCCAGTACTTC.

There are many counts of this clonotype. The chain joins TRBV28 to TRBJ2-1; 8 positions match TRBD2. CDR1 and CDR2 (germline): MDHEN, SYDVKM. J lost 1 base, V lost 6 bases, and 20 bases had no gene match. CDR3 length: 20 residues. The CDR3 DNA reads TGTGCCAGCAGCTACGGCCTAGCGGGCTCCGTGATGGGGTCCTACAATGAGCAGTTCTTC. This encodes CASSYGLAGSVMGSYNEQFF.

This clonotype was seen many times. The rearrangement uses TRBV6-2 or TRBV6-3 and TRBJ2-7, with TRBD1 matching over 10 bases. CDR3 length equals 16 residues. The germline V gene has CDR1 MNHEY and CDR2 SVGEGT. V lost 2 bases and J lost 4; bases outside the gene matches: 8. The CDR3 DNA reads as TGTGCCAGCAGTTACGCCCTTTGGACAGGGGGGTACGAGCAGTACTTC. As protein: CASSYALWTGGYEQYF.

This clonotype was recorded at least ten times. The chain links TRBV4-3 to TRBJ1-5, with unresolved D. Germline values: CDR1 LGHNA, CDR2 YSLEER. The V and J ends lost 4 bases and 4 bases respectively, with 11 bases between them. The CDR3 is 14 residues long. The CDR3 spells CASSPHLVNQPQHF. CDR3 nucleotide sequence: TGCGCCAGCAGCCCCCACCTAGTTAATCAGCCCCAGCATTTT.

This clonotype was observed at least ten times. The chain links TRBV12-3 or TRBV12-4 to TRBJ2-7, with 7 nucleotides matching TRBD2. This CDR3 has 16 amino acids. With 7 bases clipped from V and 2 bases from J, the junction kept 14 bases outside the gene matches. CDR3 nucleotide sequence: TGTGCCAGCACCCACCTTCGTTCTAGCGGCCCCTACGAGCAGTACTTC. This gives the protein CASTHLRSSGPYEQYF.

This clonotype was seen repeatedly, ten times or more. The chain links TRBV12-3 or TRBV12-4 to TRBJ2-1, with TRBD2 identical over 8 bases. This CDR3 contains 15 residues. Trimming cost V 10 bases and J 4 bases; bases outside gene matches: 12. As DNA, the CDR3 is TGTGCCACCCGGAAGAGCGGGAGTTCTTACAATGAGCAGTTCTTC. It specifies CATRKSGSSYNEQFF.

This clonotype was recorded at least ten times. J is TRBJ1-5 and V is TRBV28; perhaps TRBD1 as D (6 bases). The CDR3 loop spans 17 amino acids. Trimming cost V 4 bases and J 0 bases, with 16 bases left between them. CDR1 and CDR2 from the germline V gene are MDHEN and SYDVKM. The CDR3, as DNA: TGTGCCAGCAGTTGGGACCCGGGGGGGCATAGCAATCAGCCCCAGCATTTT. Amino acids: CASSWDPGGHSNQPQHF.

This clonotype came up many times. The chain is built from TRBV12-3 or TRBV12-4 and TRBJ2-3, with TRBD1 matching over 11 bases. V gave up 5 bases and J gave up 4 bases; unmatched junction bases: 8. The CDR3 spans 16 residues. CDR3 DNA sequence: TGTGCCAGCAGTCCTTGGACAGGGGGCTTCGCAGATACGCAGTATTTT. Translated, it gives CASSPWTGGFADTQYF.

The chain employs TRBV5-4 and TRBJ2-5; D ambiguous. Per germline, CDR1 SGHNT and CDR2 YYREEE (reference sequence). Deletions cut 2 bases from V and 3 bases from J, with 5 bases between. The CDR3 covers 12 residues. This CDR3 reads CASSFPEETQYF. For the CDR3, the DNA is TGTGCCAGCAGCTTCCCAGAAGAGACCCAGTACTTC.

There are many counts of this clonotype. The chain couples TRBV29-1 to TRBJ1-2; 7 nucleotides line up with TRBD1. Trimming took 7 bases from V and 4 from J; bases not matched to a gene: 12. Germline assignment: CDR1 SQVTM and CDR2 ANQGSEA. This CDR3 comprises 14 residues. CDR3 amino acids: CSALTGWASYGYTF. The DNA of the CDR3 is TGCAGCGCCTTGACAGGGTGGGCTAGCTATGGCTACACCTTC.

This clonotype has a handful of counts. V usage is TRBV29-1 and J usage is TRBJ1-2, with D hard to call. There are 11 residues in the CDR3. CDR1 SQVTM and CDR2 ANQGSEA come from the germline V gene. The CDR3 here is CGGSFNYGYTF. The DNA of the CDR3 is TGCGGCGGTTCCTTTAACTATGGCTACACCTTC.

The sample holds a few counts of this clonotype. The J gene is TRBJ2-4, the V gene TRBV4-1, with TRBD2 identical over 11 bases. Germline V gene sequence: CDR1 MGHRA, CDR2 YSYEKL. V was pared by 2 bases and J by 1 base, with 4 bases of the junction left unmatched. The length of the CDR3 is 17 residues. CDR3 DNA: TGCGCCAGCAGCCAACCCACTAGCGGGGGTGCCAAAAACATTCAGTACTTC. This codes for CASSQPTSGGAKNIQYF.

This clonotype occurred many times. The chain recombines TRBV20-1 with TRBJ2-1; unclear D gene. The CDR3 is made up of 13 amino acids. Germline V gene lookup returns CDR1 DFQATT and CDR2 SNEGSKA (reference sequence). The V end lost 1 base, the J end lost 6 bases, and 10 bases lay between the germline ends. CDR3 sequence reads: CSARAIGSNEQFF. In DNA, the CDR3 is TGCAGTGCTAGAGCCATTGGAAGCAATGAGCAGTTCTTC.

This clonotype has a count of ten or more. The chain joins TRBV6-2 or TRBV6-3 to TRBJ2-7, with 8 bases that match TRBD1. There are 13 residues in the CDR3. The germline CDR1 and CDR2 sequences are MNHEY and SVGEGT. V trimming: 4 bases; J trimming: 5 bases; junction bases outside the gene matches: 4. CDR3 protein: CASSFNRGDEQYF. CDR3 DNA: TGTGCCAGCAGTTTCAACAGGGGGGACGAGCAGTACTTC.

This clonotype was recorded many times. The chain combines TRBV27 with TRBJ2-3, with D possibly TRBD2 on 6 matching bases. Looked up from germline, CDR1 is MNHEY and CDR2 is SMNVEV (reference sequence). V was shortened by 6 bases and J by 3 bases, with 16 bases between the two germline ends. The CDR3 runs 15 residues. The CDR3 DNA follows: TGTGCCAGCAGCCCTCGGGAGAGGGAGACAGATACGCAGTATTTT. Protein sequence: CASSPRERETDTQYF.

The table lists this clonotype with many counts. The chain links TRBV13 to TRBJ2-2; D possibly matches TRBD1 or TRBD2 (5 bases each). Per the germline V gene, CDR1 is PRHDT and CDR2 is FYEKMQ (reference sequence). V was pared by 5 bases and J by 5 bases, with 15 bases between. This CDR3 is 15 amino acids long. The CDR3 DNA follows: TGTGCCAGCAGCCTCCGTGGGGGTCTAACCGGGGAGCTGTTTTTT. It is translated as CASSLRGGLTGELFF.